The present T cell receptor (beta chain) was sequenced within a study of neurological immune-mediated disorders. TCRdb passed the 5' RACE reads through MiXCR, listing each CDR3 protein once. The repertoire includes some 70,000 distinct CDR3 sequences, under 5% of them detected once, and 6.9% sits in the top ten. The CDR3 consists of 18 residues. The germline CDR1 and CDR2 sequences are ENHRY and SYGVKD. With 6 bases clipped from V and 0 bases from J, the junction kept 11 bases outside the gene matches. The sample comprised PBMCs. The chain is built from TRBV10-3 and TRBJ2-3; 11 bases are a match to TRBD2. This receptor was taken from a man younger than 45 with multiple sclerosis. CDR3 coding DNA: TGTGCCATCAGGACGACTAGCGGGAAACCCCTTAGCACAGATACGCAGTATTTT. Translated: CAIRTTSGKPLSTDTQYF.